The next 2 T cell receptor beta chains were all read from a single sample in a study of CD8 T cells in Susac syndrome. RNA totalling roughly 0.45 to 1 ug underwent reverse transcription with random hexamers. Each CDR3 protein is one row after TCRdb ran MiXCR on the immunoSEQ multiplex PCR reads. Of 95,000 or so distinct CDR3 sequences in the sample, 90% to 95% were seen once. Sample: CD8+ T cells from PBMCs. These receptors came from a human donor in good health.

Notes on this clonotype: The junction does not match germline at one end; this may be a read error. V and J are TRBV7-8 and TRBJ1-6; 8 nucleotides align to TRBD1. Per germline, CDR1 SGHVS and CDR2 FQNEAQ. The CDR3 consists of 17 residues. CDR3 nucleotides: TGTGCCGGCAGCTTAGCGTTCAGGCAGGGGGCGATAGCACCCCTCCACTTT. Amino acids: CAGSLAFRQGAIAPLHF.

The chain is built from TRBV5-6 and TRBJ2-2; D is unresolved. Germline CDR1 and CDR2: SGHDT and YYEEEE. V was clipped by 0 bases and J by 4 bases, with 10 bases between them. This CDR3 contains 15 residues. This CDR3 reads CASSLEGGSTGELFF. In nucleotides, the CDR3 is TGTGCCAGCAGCTTGGAGGGTGGAAGCACCGGGGAGCTGTTTTTT.